This T cell receptor (beta chain) was captured in a study of beta chain features in type 1 diabetes. The study, taken as a whole, reports: The study notes PCR might favor shorter templates equally in patients and controls. Still unanswered here is whether HLA type influences TCRB rearrangement. A greater similarity of naive, central memory and Treg TCRB repertoires was seen among patients than among healthy donors. Among type 1 diabetes patients, VDJ junctions had fewer insertions and more deletions.

Looked up from germline, CDR1 is MNHEY and CDR2 is SMNVEV (reference sequence). Trimming shortened V by 3 bases and J by 2 bases, and 12 bases separated the two germline ends. CDR3 length equals 15 residues. TCRB transcripts that were expressed got sequenced, as all of the isolated RNA had been reverse transcribed. Data came from immunoSEQ multiplex PCR; TCRdb stores just in-frame clones and leaves some out. This sample has hundreds of thousands of clones; 15% to 20% occur once, and the top ten carry about 0.025%. Remarks on this clone: Its antigen is currently unknown.

Material: naive CD4+ T cells from blood. The clonotype comes from a young woman in good health. The J gene is TRBJ2-3, the V gene TRBV27; D is possibly TRBD1 (6 bases). In nucleotides, the CDR3 is TGTGCCAGCAGTTTTCTAGGGGACAACACAGATACGCAGTATTTT. Its translation is CASSFLGDNTDTQYF.